These T cell receptor beta chains were read from a single sample in a study of OX40 agonist ivuxolimab in advanced cancers. Clones were sequenced by immunoSEQ multiplex PCR, and TCRdb holds only the in-frame ones, with some missing. The data show 65,000 to 75,000 clones, with approximately 80% seen just once and over 6.5% held by the top ten. Source: CD4+ or CD8+ T cells sorted from blood, taken in a trial of the OX40 agonist ivuxolimab. The receptors shown here come from an adult with an advanced solid tumor such as melanoma, head and neck, liver or kidney cancer. Both conserved end residues are part of each CDR3. A D gene is named only where the DNA matches it firmly. Not every row has a clone size; where given, it reads once, few, many or a size class.

>.|.|TRBJ1-2|TRBV6-5
TGTGCCAGCAGTTCAACTGACAGTATACGGGGCTACACCTTC
CASSSTDSIRGYTF
>.|.|TRBJ2-1|TRBV27
TGTGCCAGCAGTTCAAGGGGGGGCGCCACCGACAATGAGCAGTTCTTC
CASSSRGGATDNEQFF
>.|.|TRBJ1-2|TRBV29-1
TGCAGCGTTGATCGATCGGACAGAGCAAACTATGGCTACACCTTC
CSVDRSDRANYGYTF
>.|.|TRBJ2-6|TRBV18
TGTGCCAGCTCACCCGATCTCTCTGGGGCCAACGTCCTGACTTTC
CASSPDLSGANVLTF
>once|.|TRBJ2-1|TRBV2
TGTGCCAGCAGTCGGGGGGGGACAGGGTACAATGAGCAGTTCTTC
CASSRGGTGYNEQFF
>.|.|TRBJ2-3|TRBV5-6
TGTGCCAGCAGCTTCGATCAGGGGTTTCATACGCAGTATTTT
CASSFDQGFHTQYF
>.|TRBD2|TRBJ2-4|TRBV19
TGTGCCAGTAGTCTCAGACTAGCGGGGGAAAACATTCAGTACTTC
CASSLRLAGENIQYF
>.|TRBD1|TRBJ2-7|TRBV4-3
TGCGCCAGCAGCCAAGATGGGACAGGGGGACCCTACGAGCAGTACTTC
CASSQDGTGGPYEQYF
>.|TRBD2|TRBJ2-7|TRBV18
TGTGCCAGCTCACCGGGAGGGACTGACGAGCAGTACTTC
CASSPGGTDEQYF
>once|TRBD1|TRBJ1-1|TRBV18
TGTGCCAGCTCACCATCGTCACAGGGGAGGGGAGAAGCTTTCTTT
CASSPSSQGRGEAFF
>.|TRBD1|TRBJ2-6|TRBV4-2
TGTGCCAGCAGCCAAAGTCTCACAGGGGTAGGTGGGGCCAACGTCCTGACTTTC
CASSQSLTGVGGANVLTF
>.|.|TRBJ1-2|TRBV2
TGTGCCAGCAGCCCGCGTCTGGGTAACTATGGCTACACCTTC
CASSPRLGNYGYTF
>.|.|TRBJ1-1|TRBV28
TGTGCCAGCAAAACCGGTGGTTGGGTGAACACTGAAGCTTTCTTT
CASKTGGWVNTEAFF
>.|.|TRBJ2-3|TRBV7-6
TGTGCCAGCAGCCCCCAGCCGCCCGGAACGGATACGCAGTATTTT
CASSPQPPGTDTQYF
>few|.|TRBJ2-3|TRBV7-8
TGTGCCAGCAGCCGTGGTAGCACAGATACGCAGTATTTT
CASSRGSTDTQYF
>.|.|TRBJ1-2|TRBV5-6
TGTGCCAGCAGCTTATTCTTCACTAACTATGGCTACACCTTC
CASSLFFTNYGYTF
>.|.|TRBJ1-1|TRBV2
TGTGCCAGCACCTCGAATGGGGGAGACACTGAAGCTTTCTTT
CASTSNGGDTEAFF
>.|TRBD2|TRBJ2-3|TRBV15
TGTGCCACCAGCAGAGAGCCTAGCGGGACAGATACGCAGTATTTT
CATSREPSGTDTQYF
>.|.|TRBJ2-3|TRBV9
TGTGCCAGCAGCATTCCTGGGGTAAATACGCAGTATTTT
CASSIPGVNTQYF
>.|.|TRBJ1-1|TRBV6-6
TGTGCCAGCAGTTTCCGGTGGGACAACACTGAAGCTTTCTTT
CASSFRWDNTEAFF
>once|TRBD1|TRBJ1-1|TRBV28
TGTGCCAGCAGTTTGGGGACAGGAACAACTGAAGCTTTCTTT
CASSLGTGTTEAFF
>.|TRBD1|TRBJ1-1|TRBV7-9
TGTGCCAGCAGCCGAACAGGGGAGTCTGAAGCTTTCTTT
CASSRTGESEAFF
>.|.|TRBJ1-2|TRBV6-5
TGTGCCAGCAGTACGGACGGGTACTATGGCTACACCTTC
CASSTDGYYGYTF
>once|TRBD1|TRBJ2-1|TRBV5-1
TGCGCCAGCAGCTTGGAGGGACAGGGGTCGTTCGATGAGCAGTTCTTC
CASSLEGQGSFDEQFF
>.|.|TRBJ1-2|TRBV5-4
TGTGCCAGCAGCTTGAAACTCGGGACATCAGCTAACTATGGCTACACCTTC
CASSLKLGTSANYGYTF
>.|.|TRBJ1-6|TRBV5-4
TGTGCCAGCAGCCTCCAACACAACAGGGCTTCACCCCTCCACTTT
CASSLQHNRASPLHF
>once|.|TRBJ2-2|TRBV4-3
TGCGCCAGCAGCCAGGGTAGCGGCCCCTCCGGGGAGCTGTTTTTT
CASSQGSGPSGELFF
>.|.|TRBJ2-3|TRBV6-1
TGTGCCAGCAGGGCGGTCACAGATACGCAGTATTTT
CASRAVTDTQYF
>.|.|TRBJ2-1|TRBV10-1
TGCGCCAGCCCCAGAGGGGCGGAAGTACAGGGGCAGTTCTTC
CASPRGAEVQGQFF
>.|TRBD2|TRBJ2-5|TRBV5-1
TGCGCCAGCAGCTACGGGACTAGCGGCCTGGAGACCCAGTACTTC
CASSYGTSGLETQYF
>.|.|TRBJ1-4|TRBV4-1
TGCGCCAGCAGCCAAGAAGAGGGGCTGGCTAATGAAAAACTGTTTTTT
CASSQEEGLANEKLFF
>.|TRBD1|TRBJ1-1|TRBV29-1
TGCAGCGTGGGCCCCCACGAGGGGGCAGTACTCTTT
CSVGPHEGAVLF
>.|.|TRBJ1-2|TRBV7-9
TGTGCCAGCAGCCCCGACACAGGATATGGCTACACCTTC
CASSPDTGYGYTF
>.|TRBD1|TRBJ2-3|TRBV29-1
TGCAGCGTTAAAGGGACAGGGGTTAATACGCAGTATTTT
CSVKGTGVNTQYF
>.|.|TRBJ1-2|TRBV28
TGTGCCAGCAGTTTGGTCACCTCTAACTATGGCTACACCTTC
CASSLVTSNYGYTF
>medium-sized|TRBD1|TRBJ1-2|TRBV28
TGTGCCAGCGGGGACAGGTATGGCTACACCTTC
CASGDRYGYTF
>.|TRBD2|TRBJ2-5|TRBV10-3
TGTGCCATCAGTGAGCCGAGCGGGAGGGTCCAGTACTTC
CAISEPSGRVQYF